This T cell receptor (beta chain) was captured in a study of T cells in Graves' hyperthyroidism and ophthalmopathy. Study results and caveats: Ophthalmopathy was model-predicted a median around 6.1 months pre-onset. Ophthalmopathy and stable hyperthyroidism were told apart by a 13 V-J model. Most thyroid clonotypes expanded above 0.001 were also detected in blood.

Remarks on this clonotype: Its antigen is not known.

Amplification of TCR beta CDR3 regions was performed using RNA transcripts as template. TCR CDR3 regions were first amplified by RT-PCR with HTBI primers. TCRdb itself ran the multiplex PCR reads through MiXCR, one entry per CDR3 protein. Found here are 500,000 to 650,000 distinct CDR3 sequences, over 45% of them singletons; the top ten hold roughly 45%. Trimming took off 2 bases at V and 2 bases at J, with 12 bases between the two ends. Germline CDR1 and CDR2: KGHSH and LQKENI. The CDR3 has 15 amino acids. Clinical symptoms, serum thyroxine and TRAb, thyroid ultrasound and orbital computed tomography together formed the diagnostic basis.

This chain connects TRBV18 to TRBJ1-2; D unresolved. The clonotype originates from an adult woman with Graves' disease, either hyperthyroidism or ophthalmopathy (not recorded which). Sequencing used peripheral blood or thyroid tissue (not recorded which). CDR3 nucleotide sequence: TGTGCCAGCTCACCAATAGGCGCAGAAAACTATGGCTACACCTTC. It is translated as CASSPIGAENYGYTF.